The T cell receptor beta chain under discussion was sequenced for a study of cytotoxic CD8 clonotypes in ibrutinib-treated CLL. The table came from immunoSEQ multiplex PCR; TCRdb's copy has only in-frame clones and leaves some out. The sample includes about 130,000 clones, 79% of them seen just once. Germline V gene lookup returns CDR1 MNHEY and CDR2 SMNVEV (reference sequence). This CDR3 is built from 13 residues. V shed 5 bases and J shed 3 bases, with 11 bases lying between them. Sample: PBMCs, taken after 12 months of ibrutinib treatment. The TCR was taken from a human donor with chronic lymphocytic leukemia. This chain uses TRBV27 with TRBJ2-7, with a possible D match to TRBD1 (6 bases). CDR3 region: CASSPGQLYEQYF. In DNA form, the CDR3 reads TGTGCCAGCAGTCCAGGACAGCTCTACGAGCAGTACTTC.